Detailed here is one T cell receptor beta chain. This clone was observed a handful of times. What antigen it recognizes has not been identified. Base qualities are not recorded, but no much larger clone differs from it by a single base. The V and J ends are trimmed by 1 base and 4 bases, leaving 3 bases between them. Taken from cysteine to phenylalanine, the CDR3 has 13 residues. Only the CDR3 part of the read is kept: 39 bases, read in frame from the first base. The CDR1 and CDR2 encoded by the germline V gene (reference sequence) are SGHKS and YYEKEE. Each donor gave one peripheral blood draw, approximately 110 mL on average, collected into heparinised tubes. A BD FACSAria II and a panel including CD45RO, CCR7, CD25, CD127, CD95 and CD27 were used to sort naive, central memory, regulatory and stem cell-like memory CD4+ T cells. A purity above 98% was achieved for all sorted populations. PBMCs were isolated right away by Lymphoprep density gradient centrifugation and were stained directly, without culture. So that batch effects would be minimized, each experiment stained and sorted samples in pairs, pairing one healthy donor with one patient.

This record comes from a study of beta chain features in type 1 diabetes (dated 2018 in TCRdb). For the study in its entirety: Mean age, gender distribution, total cell number and subset yield were not different between patients and healthy donors. A total of around 110,000,000 sorted cells were examined across all samples, and a strong correlation was observed between cell number per subset and RNA yield. In the study, recently diagnosed type 1 diabetes patients and matched healthy donors were compared on the TCRB repertoires of their sorted circulating CD4+ T cell subsets. Naive and central memory subsets were obtained from all 30 or so donors, but regulatory and stem cell-like memory subsets were isolated from only 8 patients and roughly eight healthy donors. Here is what the overall study found, with its caveats: Naive, central memory and regulatory TCRB repertoires appeared more similar among patients than among healthy donors. Because small numbers of individuals were included in the HLA sub-analyses, any influence of HLA type on TCRB rearrangement was left unresolved. Patients with type 1 diabetes made fewer insertions and deleted more nucleotides at VDJ recombination sites, implying thymic rearrangement abnormalities. Sequencing cDNA rather than genomic DNA could over-represent highly expressing activated cells, although activation and CD3 levels did not differ between groups. Type 1 diabetes patients showed a moderate but significant shortening of TCRB CDR3 length in all four CD4+ subsets. Shorter templates might be favored by PCR, yet because patient and control samples were amplified and corrected together, any such skew would affect both groups equally.

All of the isolated RNA was reverse transcribed with the High Capacity cDNA Reverse Transcription Kit, so expressed TCRB transcripts were sequenced. Deep immunoSEQ sequencing was applied to naive, central memory and regulatory T cell samples, giving an average of roughly 3.5 million total reads per sample. Sorted cells were lysed in RLT buffer and RNA was extracted with DNase-treated RNeasy Micro or Mini kits, depending on cell number. Each cell subset was processed on its own to prevent cross-contamination, while patient and healthy donor samples were processed together. The immunoSEQ multiplex PCR was used to amplify TCRB sequences from cDNA, yielding 87-bp fragments that span the CDR3 region. Sequencing of the amplicons was done on the Illumina HiSeq platform. Processing in the source paper ran as follows. PCR bias was computationally corrected using synthetic template baselines, reads within Hamming distance 2 were collapsed, and singletons that could not be merged were discarded. By aligning reads against IMGT, V, D and J genes, CDR3 length, and insertions or deletions at six rearrangement sites were assigned. Within each subset, clonotype counts were normalized to the number of sorted cells before true diversity and Gini coefficients were calculated with the tcR R package. The overlap coefficient, calculated on TCRB nucleotide sequences, was used to quantify repertoire sharing. What TCRdb holds here is the immuneACCESS table cut down to in-frame rearrangements. Part of the clones is not present; checked against another copy, under half of the missing clones reflect an unresolved V gene, and the others are unexplained. Clone size and the V and J calls come from that table; the DNA yielded D and trimming. This sample comprises about 160,000 clones, approximately 8.4% of them detected only once. The ten biggest clones cover 0.5% of the sample.

The chain uses TRBV5-5 and TRBJ1-6, with no D gene named confidently. The source of this sequence is a young man with type 1 diabetes. The sequencing input was central memory CD4+ T cells from blood. The bases read TGTGCCAGCAGCTTGCCATATAATTCACCCCTCCACTTT. It specifies CASSLPYNSPLHF.